This T cell receptor (beta chain) was identified during a study of T-cell memory formation after mild COVID-19. This clonotype has a handful of counts. Germline V lookup: CDR1 LGHNT, CDR2 FRNRAP. There are 15 residues in the CDR3. Trimming left V 2 bases short and J 6 bases short, with 13 bases between. TCRdb ran MiXCR on the 5' RACE reads and lists one entry per CDR3 protein. The repertoire holds about 240,000 distinct CDR3 sequences, with 8% to 9.5% as singletons. The rearrangement uses TRBV12-5 and TRBJ2-2; D is uncertain. What was sequenced was PBMCs or a T cell subset sorted from them (not recorded which). The sequence came from a man younger than 35 who had mild COVID-19 (a few samples of this study predate the infection). Cell type and time point are not known. CDR3 in amino acids: CASGLSLAEAGELFF. The CDR3 DNA sequence: TGTGCTAGTGGTTTGTCGTTAGCCGAGGCCGGGGAGCTGTTTTTT.